This TCR beta chain is drawn from a study of blood T cell repertoires in COVID-19. The wider study: Sample material is recorded as cDNA or gDNA derived from T cells, B-cell-depleted T cells, or PBMCs.

V was clipped by 0 bases and J by 3 bases; unmatched bases: 20. There are 20 residues in the CDR3. CDR1 and CDR2 from the germline V gene are GTSNPN and SVGIG (reference sequence). It was during active infection that Seattle patients were enrolled and then longitudinally followed. Produced via immunoSEQ multiplex PCR; TCRdb's table is partial and in-frame only. The sample lists approximately 350,000 clones, around 86% occurring once. The source of this sequence is a woman between 45 and 60 years old with COVID-19, enrolled during active disease. The genes are TRBV30 and TRBJ1-5, with 7 bases matching TRBD1. Material for sequencing was peripheral blood. CDR3 sequence reads: CAWSVDRSGTVIRANQPQHF. CDR3 nucleotides: TGTGCCTGGAGTGTAGATAGATCCGGGACAGTGATAAGAGCCAATCAGCCCCAGCATTTT.